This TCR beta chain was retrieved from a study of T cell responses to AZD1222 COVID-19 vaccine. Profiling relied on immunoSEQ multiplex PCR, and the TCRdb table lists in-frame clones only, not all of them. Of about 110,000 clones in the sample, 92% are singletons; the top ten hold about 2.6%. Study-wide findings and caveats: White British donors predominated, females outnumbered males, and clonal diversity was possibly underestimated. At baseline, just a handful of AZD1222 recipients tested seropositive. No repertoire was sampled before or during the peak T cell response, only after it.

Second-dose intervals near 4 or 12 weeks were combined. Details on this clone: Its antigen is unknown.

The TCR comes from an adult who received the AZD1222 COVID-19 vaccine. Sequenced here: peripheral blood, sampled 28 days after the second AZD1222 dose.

The DNA for the CDR3 is TGTGCTAGTGGTTTAAGTGTGGGGGCGGGAGCTTTCTTT. This codes for CASGLSVGAGAFF. The genes are TRBV12-5 and TRBJ1-1; D may be TRBD1 (6 bases). The V gene lost 3 bases and the J gene lost 10 bases, with 15 bases spanning the gap. The CDR3 has 13 residues. Germline CDR1 and CDR2: LGHNT and FRNRAP.